The next 5 T cell receptor beta chains were all read from a single sample in a study of cytotoxic CD8 clonotypes in ibrutinib-treated CLL. The repertoire was sequenced with immunoSEQ multiplex PCR; TCRdb's copy has only in-frame clones and lacks some. This table holds around 25,000 clones, roughly two thirds found once. Sequences were derived from PBMCs, sampled at disease progression, from a patient treated with ibrutinib. The receptors derive from a human donor with chronic lymphocytic leukemia.

The chain carries TRBV5-1 and TRBJ2-2, with D unclear. The germline CDR1 and CDR2 sequences are SGHRS and YFSETQ. The CDR3 runs 15 residues. Trimming took off 4 bases at V and 1 base at J, with 11 bases between the two ends. The CDR3 sequence: CASSPTSQNTGELFF. The CDR3 DNA reads as TGCGCCAGCAGCCCCACCAGCCAGAACACCGGGGAGCTGTTTTTT. The full variable domain, its missing parts supplied by reference TRBV5-1 and TRBJ2-2, is KAGVTQTPRYLIKTRGQQVTLSCSPISGHRSVSWYQQTPGQGLQFLFEYFSETQRNKGNFPGRFSGRQFSNSRSEMNVSTLELGDSALYLCASSPTSQNTGELFFGEGSRLTVL.

This clone was picked up a small number of times. The chain recombines TRBV11-2 with TRBJ1-1; no definite D call. Germline V gene data show CDR1 as SGHAT and CDR2 as FQNNGV. The germline V and J ends were trimmed by 3 bases and 0 bases, with 8 bases remaining between them. The CDR3 is 14 residues long. The chain's CDR3 is CASSFQAMNTEAFF. DNA of the CDR3: TGTGCCAGCAGCTTTCAAGCCATGAACACTGAAGCTTTCTTT.

This chain uses TRBV15 with TRBJ2-3, with TRBD2 matching over 9 bases. CDR3 length: 14 amino acids. Germline trimming cut 7 bases from V and 10 bases from J; bases unmatched to any gene: 12. The germline V gene has CDR1 LNHNV and CDR2 YYDKDF (reference sequence). The CDR3 spells CATTAEAGGLPQYF. Written as DNA, the CDR3 is TGTGCCACCACCGCTGAGGCGGGGGGGCTTCCGCAGTATTTT.

The CDR3 spells CASSRLGQGSYGYTF. The CDR3 nucleotides are TGTGCCAGTAGTAGGCTGGGACAGGGATCCTATGGCTACACCTTC. The gene calls are TRBV19 and TRBJ1-2, with TRBD1 identical over 9 bases. The CDR3 has 15 amino acids. Trimming removed 4 bases from V and 4 bases from J; junction bases left unmatched: 7. Germline values: CDR1 LNHDA, CDR2 SQIVND (reference sequence).

V gene TRBV5-6 combines with J gene TRBJ2-2; D is uncertain. Germline CDR1 SGHDT, CDR2 YYEEEE. Between the trimmed V and J ends, which lost 3 bases and 5 bases, there was a span of 2 bases. The CDR3 runs to 11 residues. The CDR3 spells CASSSTGELFF. The CDR3, as DNA: TGTGCCAGCAGCTCGACCGGGGAGCTGTTTTTT.